Each of the 31 T cell receptor beta chains below was sequenced from the same sample in a study of control samples from healthy donors and cancer patients. This table comes from immunoSEQ multiplex PCR, and its TCRdb copy is limited to in-frame clones, with some not included. This table has roughly 100,000 clones, 92% appearing once. The sample comprised blood. These TCRs come from a woman between 18 and 29 years old in good health.

The rearrangement joins TRBV18 to TRBJ2-7; 10 bases fit TRBD2. Losses at the gene ends were 4 bases for V and 5 bases for J; bases not matched to a gene: 5. The CDR3 loop spans 14 amino acids. Germline CDR1 is KGHSH and CDR2 is LQKENI. CDR3 amino acids: CASSQILAGDEQYF. CDR3 bases: TGTGCCAGCTCACAAATCCTAGCGGGGGACGAGCAGTACTTC.

V and J are TRBV3-1 (or the pseudogene TRBV3-2) and TRBJ2-7; a possible D gene is TRBD2 (5 bases). The germline V and J ends were trimmed by 4 bases and 7 bases, with 14 bases remaining between them. The CDR3 extends over 13 amino acids. CDR1 LGHDT and CDR2 YNNKEL come from the germline V gene (reference sequence). This CDR3 reads CASSPTGIREQYF. CDR3 sequence (DNA): TGTGCCAGCAGCCCGACGGGGATCCGGGAGCAGTACTTC.

V and J are TRBV24-1 and TRBJ2-5; D might be TRBD1 (6 bases). V dropped 4 bases and J dropped 5 bases, with 13 bases sitting between them. Germline CDR1 and CDR2: KGHDR and SFDVKD. There are 14 residues in the CDR3. The CDR3 loop is CATSETGFSETQYF. DNA for the CDR3: TGTGCCACCAGTGAAACAGGGTTCTCCGAGACCCAGTACTTC.

The gene calls are TRBV10-1 and TRBJ2-3; D is perhaps TRBD1 (6 bases). Trimming took 2 bases from V and 2 from J, leaving 11 bases between them. The germline V gene has CDR1 WNHNN and CDR2 SYGVQD (reference sequence). The CDR3 is 15 amino acids. The CDR3 DNA sequence: TGCGCCAGCAGTGAGGAGGGGGTGGTCACAGATACGCAGTATTTT. This codes for CASSEEGVVTDTQYF.

The J gene is TRBJ2-7, the V gene TRBV7-2; 12 nucleotides agree with TRBD2. Germline values: CDR1 SGHTA, CDR2 FQGNSA. V shed 1 base and J 3 bases; nucleotides not matched to a gene: 1. The CDR3 covers 15 residues. Written as DNA, the CDR3 is TGTGCCAGCAGCTTAGGACTAGCGGGGGACTACGAGCAGTACTTC. It specifies CASSLGLAGDYEQYF.

This clone has just one count. The chain combines TRBV6-5 with TRBJ2-7; tentatively, D is TRBD1 (6 bases). This CDR3 region has 15 residues. Germline-derived CDR1 and CDR2 are MNHEY and SVGAGI. Trimming took off 0 bases at V and 2 bases at J, with 11 bases between the two ends. The CDR3 is CASSYSDSAPYEQYF. CDR3 coding DNA: TGTGCCAGCAGTTACTCGGACAGTGCCCCCTACGAGCAGTACTTC.

This clone was detected only once. This sequence joins TRBV4-3 and TRBJ2-5, with 9 bases identical to TRBD2. Trimming took 4 bases from V and 0 from J; bases not matched to a gene: 9. There are 17 residues in the CDR3. Germline CDR1 reads LGHNA; CDR2 reads YSLEER. For the CDR3, the DNA is TGCGCCAGCAGCCCCTTGGCGGGAGGGGGCTACCAAGAGACCCAGTACTTC. Protein product: CASSPLAGGGYQETQYF.

The chain links TRBV2 to TRBJ2-7; either TRBD1 or TRBD2 may supply D (5 bases each). In germline, CDR1 is SNHLY, CDR2 FYNNEI. V was shortened by 7 bases and J by 5 bases, with 12 bases between the two germline ends. The CDR3 consists of 12 residues. DNA of the CDR3: TGTGCCAGCACTCAAACGGGACACGAGCAGTACTTC. Residues: CASTQTGHEQYF.

CDR3 coding DNA: TGTGCCAGCAGCCAAGAAGAGGGACTAGCGGTTAAAAACATTCAGTACTTC. Translating gives CASSQEEGLAVKNIQYF. This rearrangement joins TRBV14 to TRBJ2-4; TRBD2 matches at 11 bases. The CDR3 totals 17 residues. The V segment lost 0 bases and the J segment 4 bases; nucleotides outside the gene matches: 5. Germline loops: CDR1 SGHDN, CDR2 FVKESK.

The rearrangement uses TRBV11-2 and TRBJ1-1; D is undetermined. Germline CDR1 and CDR2: SGHAT and FQNNGV. The CDR3 sequence is 15 residues long. Trimming cost V 1 base and J 3 bases, with 12 bases left between them. CDR3 nucleotide sequence: TGTGCCAGCAGCTTAGGTGCACTGCGGGACACTGAAGCTTTCTTT. It translates to CASSLGALRDTEAFF. Full variable domain (outside the CDR3, taken from reference TRBV11-2 and TRBJ1-1): EAGVAQSPRYKIIEKRQSVAFWCNPISGHATLYWYQQILGQGPKLLIQFQNNGVVDDSQLPKDRFSAERLKGVDSTLKIQPAKLEDSAVYLCASSLGALRDTEAFFGQGTRLTVV.

This chain uses TRBV27 with TRBJ1-5, with TRBD1 identical over 7 bases. V lost 0 bases and J lost 4; bases outside the gene matches: 3. This CDR3 is built from 15 residues. Germline V gives CDR1 MNHEY, CDR2 SMNVEV (reference sequence). The CDR3 nucleotides read TGTGCCAGCAGTTTATCAGGGGGCTGGAATCAGCCCCAGCATTTT. Amino acid sequence: CASSLSGGWNQPQHF.

This chain uses TRBV29-1 with TRBJ1-1, with a weak D call TRBD1 (6 bases). CDR3 length: 15 amino acids. Trimming removed 3 bases from V and 5 bases from J, with 19 bases in between. Per the germline V gene, CDR1 is SQVTM and CDR2 is ANQGSEA. The CDR3 DNA reads TGCAGCGTTGAGTTAGATAGAGGGGGAGGTACTGAAGCTTTCTTT. It encodes CSVELDRGGGTEAFF.

The chain combines TRBV6-2 or TRBV6-3 with TRBJ1-1; D not resolved. Trimming shortened V by 3 bases and J by 0 bases, and 8 bases separated the two germline ends. The V gene's germline CDR1 is MNHEY and CDR2 SVGEGT. The CDR3 totals 14 residues. CDR3 nucleotides: TGTGCCAGCAGTTATTCCGGAATGAACACTGAAGCTTTCTTT. Encoded protein: CASSYSGMNTEAFF.

This clone was seen once. The chain combines TRBV6-1 with TRBJ1-2; D remains unclear. Trimming removed 2 bases from V and 3 bases from J, with 10 bases in between. Germline V gives CDR1 MNHNS, CDR2 SASEGT. This CDR3 has 14 residues. The CDR3 DNA is TGTGCCAGCAGTGAAACAATGCCAGACTATGGCTACACCTTC. Its protein product is CASSETMPDYGYTF.

Written as DNA, the CDR3 is TGTGCCAGCAGTTTCCCAGCCTACGAGCAGTACTTC. It codes for CASSFPAYEQYF. This chain links TRBV28 with TRBJ2-7, with no clear D. With 3 bases removed from V and 2 bases from J, the gap between germline ends came to 5 bases. CDR1 is MDHEN, CDR2 SYDVKM, per germline. This CDR3 spans 12 amino acids.

This clone showed up just once. J is TRBJ2-6 and V is TRBV6-4; no clear D gene. V lost 2 bases, J lost 0 bases, and 8 bases lay in between. Looked up from germline, CDR1 is MRHNA and CDR2 is SNTAGT. This CDR3 comprises 16 residues. CDR3 bases: TGTGCCAGCAGTGACAGGCCCTCCTCTGGGGCCAACGTCCTGACTTTC. This codes for CASSDRPSSGANVLTF.

The genes are TRBV9 and TRBJ2-7; D gene uncertain. V lost 0 bases, J lost 1 base, and 11 bases lay in between. The CDR3 extends over 15 amino acids. The germline V gene has CDR1 SGDLS and CDR2 YYNGEE. The CDR3 DNA reads as TGTGCCAGCAGCGTAGATGTACAGAGATCCTACGAGCAGTACTTC. Translated: CASSVDVQRSYEQYF.

The chain joins TRBV7-9 to TRBJ1-1; D is unclear. Trimming removed 5 bases at V and 1 base at J, with 17 bases between. The CDR3 has 16 residues. The germline gives CDR1 SEHNR, CDR2 FQNEAQ (reference sequence). CDR3 sequence reads: CASSPPTKTRNTEAFF. The CDR3 nucleotides are TGTGCCAGCAGCCCCCCTACAAAGACTAGGAACACTGAAGCTTTCTTT.

The chain combines TRBV27 with TRBJ1-2, with 8 bases lining up with TRBD1. CDR3 length equals 14 residues. Germline assignment: CDR1 MNHEY and CDR2 SMNVEV (reference sequence). J gave up 8 bases and V 6 bases, and 11 bases lay outside the gene matches. The CDR3: CASRARQGPRGYTF. The DNA for the CDR3 is TGTGCCAGCAGGGCGAGACAGGGGCCTAGGGGCTACACCTTC.

This chain uses TRBV5-1 with TRBJ1-1; 8 bases are a match to TRBD1. The V and J ends lost 4 bases and 1 base, in that order; junction bases with no gene match: 6. The CDR3 is 15 residues long. Germline-derived CDR1 and CDR2 are SGHRS and YFSETQ. In nucleotides, the CDR3 is TGCGCCAGCAGCCAATGGACAGGGAAGAACACTGAAGCTTTCTTT. Translated, it gives CASSQWTGKNTEAFF.

The chain employs TRBV19 and TRBJ2-3, with D maybe TRBD2 (6 bases). The CDR3 consists of 15 residues. Trimming took 3 bases from V and 4 from J, leaving 14 bases between them. Germline loops: CDR1 LNHDA, CDR2 SQIVND (reference sequence). CDR3 sequence (DNA): TGTGCCAGTAGTATCGGGGGAGCCATGGCAGATACGCAGTATTTT. This codes for CASSIGGAMADTQYF. Variable domain in full (rest from reference TRBV19 and TRBJ2-3): DGGITQSPKYLFRKEGQNVTLSCEQNLNHDAMYWYRQDPGQGLRLIYYSQIVNDFQKGDIAEGYSVSREKKESFPLTVTSAQKNPTAFYLCASSIGGAMADTQYFGPGTRLTVL.

This chain connects TRBV5-8 to TRBJ2-1, with a tentative D call TRBD2 (6 bases). Per the germline V gene, CDR1 is SGHTS and CDR2 is YDEGEE. The CDR3 is made up of 16 amino acids. Trimming took 0 bases from V and 4 from J, leaving 14 bases between them. The CDR3 sequence: CASSLVLAPFYNEQFF. The DNA of the CDR3 is TGTGCCAGCAGCTTGGTTCTAGCGCCTTTTTACAATGAGCAGTTCTTC.

The chain recombines TRBV7-3 with TRBJ1-1; 11 nucleotides align to TRBD1. Germline trimming cut 5 bases from V and 3 bases from J; bases unmatched to any gene: 8. This CDR3 has 16 amino acids. The germline V gene encodes CDR1 SGHTA and CDR2 FQGTGA. The CDR3 protein is CASSRGQGAGYTEAFF. CDR3 sequence (DNA): TGTGCCAGCAGCCGAGGACAGGGGGCAGGATACACTGAAGCTTTCTTT.

The chain joins TRBV6-2 or TRBV6-3 to TRBJ1-4, with a tentative D call TRBD1 (5 bases). Trimming removed 6 bases at V and 8 bases at J, with 19 bases between. This CDR3 is built from 15 residues. Germline V gene data show CDR1 as MNHEY and CDR2 as SVGEGT. CDR3 DNA sequence: TGTGCCAGCAGCCTGGGGGGAAGGGCTGGAGAAAAACTGTTTTTT. Translated, it gives CASSLGGRAGEKLFF.

The chain employs TRBV30 and TRBJ2-2; TRBD1 matches 8 bases. V trimming: 0 bases; J trimming: 5 bases; junction bases outside the gene matches: 8. Per germline, CDR1 GTSNPN and CDR2 SVGIG (reference sequence). This CDR3 contains 16 residues. Here the CDR3 DNA reads TGTGCCTGGAGTGTGAAGGACAGGGAATATACCGGGGAGCTGTTTTTT. This codes for CAWSVKDREYTGELFF. The complete variable domain, with remaining parts taken from reference TRBV30 and TRBJ2-2, reads SQTIHQWPATLVQPVGSPLSLECTVEGTSNPNLYWYRQAAGRGLQLLFYSVGIGQISSEVPQNLSASRPQDRQFILSSKKLLLSDSGFYLCAWSVKDREYTGELFFGEGSRLTVL.

CDR3 sequence (DNA): TGTGCCAGCAGCAACGGACTAGCGCTTTACGAGCAGTTCTTC. As protein: CASSNGLALYEQFF. The chain employs TRBV13 and TRBJ2-1; TRBD2 agrees at 9 bases. Germline V gives CDR1 PRHDT, CDR2 FYEKMQ (reference sequence). This CDR3 has 14 amino acids. The J segment lost 10 bases and the V segment lost 5 bases, leaving 9 bases of the junction unmatched.

The chain has TRBV29-1 and TRBJ2-1; no definite D call. V was shortened by 6 bases and J by 6 bases, with 15 bases between the two germline ends. The CDR3 length is 13 residues. Looked up from germline, CDR1 is SQVTM and CDR2 is ANQGSEA. This chain's CDR3 is CSVRYLLGNEQFF. The CDR3 nucleotides are TGCAGCGTCCGATACCTTCTGGGCAATGAGCAGTTCTTC.

The V call is TRBV4-3, the J call TRBJ1-2; no clear D gene. V lost 2 bases and J 5 bases, leaving 15 bases between the germline ends. Per germline, CDR1 LGHNA and CDR2 YSLEER. The CDR3 extends over 15 amino acids. CDR3 sequence (DNA): TGCGCCAGCAGCCAACAGACACATAACATATATGGCTACACCTTC. It codes for CASSQQTHNIYGYTF.

The V and J genes are TRBV10-1 and TRBJ1-5; a weak D match, TRBD1 (5 bases). CDR1 is WNHNN and CDR2 is SYGVQD in the germline V gene (reference sequence). Trimming took off 3 bases at V and 7 bases at J, with 10 bases between the two ends. The CDR3 is 13 amino acids. CDR3 sequence: CASSDRRGQPQHF. The CDR3 DNA reads TGCGCCAGCAGTGACCGAAGGGGCCAGCCCCAGCATTTT.

The CDR3 nucleotides read TGTGCTAGTGGTTCGGCCAAATCAGGACGGGCTGCGAACACCGGGGAGCTGTTTTTT. It specifies CASGSAKSGRAANTGELFF. The rearrangement links TRBV12-5 to TRBJ2-2, with no clear D. The CDR3 contains 19 residues. Germline V gene sequence: CDR1 LGHNT, CDR2 FRNRAP. V was pared by 4 bases and J by 0 bases, with 21 bases between.

The CDR3 loop reads CASRVRDRVSPLHF. The CDR3 bases are TGTGCCAGCAGAGTCCGGGACAGGGTTTCACCCCTCCACTTT. The rearrangement joins TRBV5-6 to TRBJ1-6; 9 bases are shared with TRBD1. Germline V CDR1 and CDR2: SGHDT, YYEEEE. The CDR3 has 14 residues. Germline trimming cut 5 bases from V and 9 bases from J; bases unmatched to any gene: 6.